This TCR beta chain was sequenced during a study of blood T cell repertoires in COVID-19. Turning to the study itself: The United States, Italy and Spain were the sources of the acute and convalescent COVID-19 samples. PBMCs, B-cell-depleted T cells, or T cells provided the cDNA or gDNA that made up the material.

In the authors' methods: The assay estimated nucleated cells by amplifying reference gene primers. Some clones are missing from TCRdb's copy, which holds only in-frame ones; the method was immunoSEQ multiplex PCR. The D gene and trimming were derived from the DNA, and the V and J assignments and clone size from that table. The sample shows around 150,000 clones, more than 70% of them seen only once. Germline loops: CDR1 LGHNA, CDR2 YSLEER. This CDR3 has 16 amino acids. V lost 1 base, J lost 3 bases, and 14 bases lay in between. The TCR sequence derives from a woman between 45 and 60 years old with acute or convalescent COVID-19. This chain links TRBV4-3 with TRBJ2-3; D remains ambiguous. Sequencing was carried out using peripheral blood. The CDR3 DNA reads TGCGCCAGCAGCCAAGGAAACGGCTTCGGGACAGATACGCAGTATTTT. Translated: CASSQGNGFGTDTQYF.